This passage covers 3 T cell receptor beta chains from one sample sequenced in a study of response to subunit inactivated influenza vaccine. A single record per CDR3 protein comes from TCRdb applying MiXCR to the RT-PCR reads. This sample has hundreds of thousands of distinct CDR3 sequences, with roughly 9.7% found just once. This material consisted of PBMCs from blood, taken 40 to 50 days after vaccination. The receptors shown here come from a middle-aged man who received an inactivated influenza vaccine.

For the CDR3, the DNA is TGCAGTGCTAGAAGGGCTAGCGGGAATGGAAACATTCAGTACTTC. Translated, it gives CSARRASGNGNIQYF. This sequence joins TRBV20-1 and TRBJ2-4; 9 bases fit TRBD2. V was pared by 2 bases and J by 6 bases, with 8 bases of the junction left unmatched. CDR1 and CDR2 (germline): DFQATT, SNEGSKA (reference sequence). The CDR3 covers 15 residues.

In its sample, this clonotype was seen a few times. The chain employs TRBV6-5 and TRBJ2-5; 12 nucleotides align to TRBD2. The CDR3 consists of 15 residues. The germline CDR1 and CDR2 sequences are MNHEY and SVGAGI. V shed 0 bases, J shed 10 bases, and the junction held 6 bases outside the gene matches. CDR3 residues: CASSYSALAGGGQYF. The CDR3 nucleotides are TGTGCCAGCAGTTACTCGGCTCTAGCGGGAGGGGGCCAGTACTTC.

This chain joins TRBV20-1 and TRBJ2-3, with D possibly being TRBD1 or TRBD2 (7 bases each). The CDR3 has 14 amino acids. Trimming pared 6 bases from V and 8 bases from J, leaving 21 bases between. Germline CDR1 and CDR2: DFQATT and SNEGSKA (reference sequence). CDR3 in amino acids: CSARPGGDVATQYF. The CDR3 region has the DNA TGCAGTGCCCGGCCAGGGGGGGACGTCGCTACGCAGTATTTT.